Below are 27 T cell receptor beta chains sequenced from a single sample in a study of vaccination and CD4 T cells after COVID-19. Sequencing of cultured CD4+ T cell DNA used the Oncomine TCR Beta short-read assay. TCRdb reprocessed the PCR reads via MiXCR and lists one record per CDR3 protein. Of roughly 18,000 distinct CDR3 sequences in the sample, roughly 78% are singletons; the top ten hold over 15%. The sample's treatment: approximately 11-day PBMC culture with coronavirus spike peptide pools or control peptides (ViraFEST assay). These TCRs are of unknown antigen specificity. The sample consisted of CD4+ T cells from blood, cultured in vitro, taken after SARS-CoV-2 vaccination. These receptor sequences come from a human donor who received a COVID-19 vaccine.

This clonotype came up a few times. This sequence joins TRBV10-3 and TRBJ2-3; 13 bases agree with TRBD2. Germline lookup yields CDR1 ENHRY and CDR2 SYGVKD. The CDR3 has 17 residues. With 7 bases clipped from V and 0 bases from J, the junction kept 7 bases outside the gene matches. The CDR3 DNA sequence: TGTGCCATCACCGATGGACTAGCGGGGGCAAGCACAGATACGCAGTATTTT. It is translated as CAITDGLAGASTDTQYF.

CDR3 sequence: CASSRAWLGRTSPLHF. CDR3 sequence (DNA): TGTGCCAGTAGTCGTGCGTGGCTGGGGAGAACTTCACCCCTCCACTTT. The rearrangement uses TRBV19 and TRBJ1-6; D is uncertain. The CDR3 contains 16 residues. Germline lookup yields CDR1 LNHDA and CDR2 SQIVND (reference sequence). V was trimmed by 5 bases and J by 9 bases, leaving 20 bases between them.

V is TRBV6-1 and J is TRBJ1-2; D might be TRBD1 (6 bases). Germline V gene sequence: CDR1 MNHNS, CDR2 SASEGT. The V and J ends lost 4 bases and 1 base respectively, with 19 bases between them. This CDR3 is built from 17 residues. The CDR3 here is CASSAPRQAPFNYGYTF. CDR3 coding DNA: TGTGCCAGCAGTGCTCCTCGACAGGCCCCCTTTAACTATGGCTACACCTTC.

The rearrangement links TRBV6-1 to TRBJ1-2, with 9 bases aligning to TRBD1. The CDR3 runs 14 residues. V gave up 5 bases and J gave up 2 bases; unmatched junction bases: 3. Germline CDR1 reads MNHNS; CDR2 reads SASEGT. CDR3 loop: CASSIGQGNYGYTF. DNA for the CDR3: TGTGCCAGCAGTATCGGACAGGGGAACTATGGCTACACCTTC.

V gene TRBV4-2 combines with J gene TRBJ2-3; 14 bases map to TRBD2. Germline lookup yields CDR1 LGHNA and CDR2 YNFKEQ. The length of the CDR3 is 16 residues. J lost 3 bases, V lost 4 bases, and 3 bases had no gene match. The DNA for the CDR3 is TGTGCCAGCAGCCGAGGGACTAGCGGGGGAACAGATACGCAGTATTTT. Protein product: CASSRGTSGGTDTQYF.

The chain links TRBV7-8 to TRBJ1-1, with D uncertain. Germline CDR1 and CDR2: SGHVS and FQNEAQ. The CDR3 has 13 residues. Deletions cut 3 bases from V and 5 bases from J, with 10 bases between. CDR3 loop: CASSFTAGTEAFF. The CDR3 DNA reads as TGTGCCAGCAGCTTCACGGCCGGGACTGAAGCTTTCTTT.

The V and J genes are TRBV10-3 and TRBJ1-2, with D unclear. Germline CDR1 ENHRY, CDR2 SYGVKD. This CDR3 contains 15 residues. V was cut by 0 bases and J by 4 bases, with 12 bases left in between. In nucleotides, the CDR3 is TGTGCCATCAGTGAGTCGCGAAGGGAGTTCTATGGCTACACCTTC. Its protein product is CAISESRREFYGYTF.

This clonotype occurred once. V gene TRBV10-3 combines with J gene TRBJ2-7; 8 bases line up with TRBD1. Germline V lookup: CDR1 ENHRY, CDR2 SYGVKD. V trimming: 3 bases; J trimming: 3 bases; junction bases outside the gene matches: 7. This CDR3 has 15 amino acids. The CDR3 loop reads CAISDSGGENYEQYF. CDR3 sequence (DNA): TGTGCCATCAGTGATTCAGGGGGCGAGAACTACGAGCAGTACTTC.

This clonotype occurred a few times. The rearrangement links TRBV7-9 to TRBJ2-5; D unclear. The CDR3 sequence is 14 residues long. From germline, CDR1 is SEHNR and CDR2 FQNEAQ (reference sequence). V gave up 1 base and J gave up 8 bases, with 14 bases separating them. The CDR3 is CASSLERGSDTQYF. The DNA for the CDR3 is TGTGCCAGCAGCTTAGAGCGAGGATCAGACACCCAGTACTTC.

This clonotype was recorded once. The gene calls are TRBV19 and TRBJ2-5; 9 bases line up with TRBD1. The trim removed 2 bases at V and 5 bases at J, leaving 6 bases unmatched. Germline values: CDR1 LNHDA, CDR2 SQIVND (reference sequence). The CDR3 totals 15 residues. As DNA, the CDR3 is TGTGCCAGTAGTATAATAGGACAGGGGAGGGAGACCCAGTACTTC. Amino acids: CASSIIGQGRETQYF.

This rearrangement joins TRBV5-4 to TRBJ1-1; D gene ambiguous. Germline V gives CDR1 SGHNT, CDR2 YYREEE (reference sequence). This CDR3 is built from 13 residues. Trimming removed 4 bases at V and 2 bases at J, with 9 bases between. CDR3 sequence: CASSAGVNTEAFF. CDR3 DNA sequence: TGTGCCAGCAGCGCCGGGGTTAACACTGAAGCTTTCTTT.

This clonotype was recorded a few times. The V and J genes are TRBV7-6 and TRBJ1-1, with 7 bases that match TRBD1. This CDR3 has 14 amino acids. The junction had 4 bases not matched to a gene; V was cut back by 5 bases and J by 1 base. Germline V lookup: CDR1 SGHVS, CDR2 FNYEAQ. The CDR3 loop reads CASSPQGRNTEAFF. The CDR3 coding sequence is TGTGCCAGCAGCCCACAGGGGAGGAACACTGAAGCTTTCTTT. The whole variable domain, filled in from reference TRBV7-6 and TRBJ1-1, reads GAGVSQSPRYKVTKRGQDVALRCDPISGHVSLYWYRQALGQGPEFLTYFNYEAQQDKSGLPNDRFSAERPEGSISTLTIQRTEQRDSAMYRCASSPQGRNTEAFFGQGTRLTVV.

The V gene is TRBV20-1, the J gene TRBJ1-4; 7 bases are a match to TRBD1. The CDR3 has 13 amino acids. The trim removed 4 bases at V and 8 bases at J, leaving 7 bases unmatched. CDR1 and CDR2 (germline): DFQATT, SNEGSKA (reference sequence). Written as DNA, the CDR3 is TGCAGTGCTACGGGAACAGGGGCCGAAAAACTGTTTTTT. Amino acid sequence: CSATGTGAEKLFF.

The CDR3 coding sequence is TGTGCCAGCAGCTCCCCAGGGTTTGAAAAACTGTTTTTT. Amino acids: CASSSPGFEKLFF. The chain couples TRBV7-9 to TRBJ1-4; a possible D gene is TRBD1 (5 bases). Germline V gene sequence: CDR1 SEHNR, CDR2 FQNEAQ (reference sequence). The length of the CDR3 is 13 residues. The V gene lost 4 bases and the J gene lost 7 bases, with 10 bases spanning the gap.

This clonotype was seen more than once but under ten times. The V and J genes are TRBV24-1 and TRBJ1-2; D gene ambiguous. Germline V lookup: CDR1 KGHDR, CDR2 SFDVKD. Trimming shortened V by 3 bases and J by 3 bases, and 13 bases separated the two germline ends. The CDR3 is 15 amino acids. CDR3 residues: CATSDMRGGDYGYTF. CDR3 DNA sequence: TGTGCCACCAGTGATATGCGGGGAGGAGACTATGGCTACACCTTC.

The gene calls are TRBV10-3 and TRBJ2-3; TRBD2 might be the D (7 bases). The CDR3 sequence is 12 residues long. V was trimmed by 8 bases and J by 2 bases, leaving 8 bases between them. Germline CDR1 reads ENHRY; CDR2 reads SYGVKD. The DNA of the CDR3 is TGTGCCATCGGGGGGGCCACAGATACGCAGTATTTT. This codes for CAIGGATDTQYF.

The chain carries TRBV20-1 and TRBJ2-1; 7 nucleotides match TRBD2. This CDR3 spans 15 amino acids. Germline CDR1 and CDR2: DFQATT and SNEGSKA (reference sequence). J gave up 5 bases and V 0 bases, and 7 bases lay outside the gene matches. CDR3 sequence: CSARDLRLADNEQFF. The CDR3 nucleotides are TGCAGTGCTAGAGATCTCAGGCTAGCGGACAATGAGCAGTTCTTC.

About this clonotype itself: At one boundary the junction diverges from the germline segment, which might be a read error. The rearrangement joins TRBV12-3 or TRBV12-4 to TRBJ1-2; 8 bases match TRBD1. The CDR3 is 15 residues long. CDR3 in amino acids: CASSTLRTGLYRYTF. In DNA, the CDR3 is TGTGCCAGCAGTACCCTACGGACAGGGCTCTATCGCTACACCTTC.

The J gene is TRBJ2-2, the V gene TRBV5-4; 8 bases are a match to TRBD2. Germline trimming cut 4 bases from V and 5 bases from J; bases unmatched to any gene: 7. The CDR3 runs to 15 residues. Germline assignment: CDR1 SGHNT and CDR2 YYREEE (reference sequence). CDR3 nucleotide sequence: TGTGCCAGCAGCCGAACGGGACTAGAAACCGGGGAGCTGTTTTTT. Its protein product is CASSRTGLETGELFF.

This rearrangement joins TRBV7-3 to TRBJ2-7, with 7 bases that match TRBD1. J was trimmed by 2 bases and V by 1 base; bases with no gene match: 5. Germline CDR1 reads SGHTA; CDR2 reads FQGTGA. The CDR3 consists of 15 residues. The CDR3 nucleotides are TGTGCCAGCAGCTTAAGACAGGGCATTCCCTACGAGCAGTACTTC. It codes for CASSLRQGIPYEQYF.

The genes are TRBV27 and TRBJ1-3, with 7 bases aligning to TRBD1. Per the germline V gene, CDR1 is MNHEY and CDR2 is SMNVEV (reference sequence). This CDR3 is built from 16 residues. Trimming at V came to 2 bases and at J to 2 bases, leaving 6 bases not matched to a gene. CDR3 residues: CASSLPRGITGNTIYF. In DNA, the CDR3 is TGTGCCAGCAGTTTACCCAGGGGGATCACTGGAAACACCATATATTTT.

The gene calls are TRBV24-1 and TRBJ2-3; the D is unclear. Looked up from germline, CDR1 is KGHDR and CDR2 is SFDVKD. Trimming left V 6 bases short and J 0 bases short, with 3 bases between. The CDR3 runs 12 residues. CDR3 residues: CATSRSTDTQYF. The CDR3 DNA follows: TGTGCCACCAGTCGGAGCACAGATACGCAGTATTTT.

The chain links TRBV5-1 to TRBJ1-1, with D unclear. From germline, CDR1 is SGHRS and CDR2 YFSETQ. Between the trimmed V and J ends, which lost 4 bases and 8 bases, there was a span of 18 bases. This CDR3 has 14 residues. The CDR3 protein is CASSPILTSDEAFF. The CDR3 region has the DNA TGCGCCAGCAGCCCTATCCTGACAAGCGACGAAGCTTTCTTT.

The V call is TRBV5-6, the J call TRBJ2-5, with D uncertain. V lost 5 bases, J lost 0 bases, and 14 bases lay in between. The length of the CDR3 is 15 residues. Germline V gives CDR1 SGHDT, CDR2 YYEEEE. CDR3 in DNA: TGTGCCAGCAGAATGACCCGGAGATACCAAGAGACCCAGTACTTC. Protein: CASRMTRRYQETQYF.

CDR3 nucleotide sequence: TGTGCCAGCAGTTCCTGGGGGGGACAGGGGGCCTACGAGCAGTACTTC. Its translation is CASSSWGGQGAYEQYF. The V call is TRBV6-5, the J call TRBJ2-7; 11 bases are a match to TRBD1. CDR3 length equals 16 residues. The V segment lost 4 bases and the J segment 2 bases; nucleotides outside the gene matches: 7. Germline CDR1 is MNHEY and CDR2 is SVGAGI.

The gene calls are TRBV10-1 and TRBJ2-2, with 9 bases matching TRBD1. The CDR3 spans 15 residues. CDR1 WNHNN and CDR2 SYGVQD come from the germline V gene (reference sequence). Losses at the gene ends were 6 bases for V and 2 bases for J; bases not matched to a gene: 4. The CDR3 DNA sequence: TGCGCCAGCAGAAAGGGACAGGGAAACACCGGGGAGCTGTTTTTT. It yields the protein CASRKGQGNTGELFF.

The rearrangement joins TRBV20-1 to TRBJ2-3; D may be TRBD2 (5 bases). This CDR3 spans 14 amino acids. Germline loops: CDR1 DFQATT, CDR2 SNEGSKA (reference sequence). With 6 bases removed from V and 6 bases from J, the gap between germline ends came to 19 bases. The CDR3 reads CSAYKDPGKDTQYF. CDR3 nucleotides: TGCAGTGCCTACAAGGACCCCGGGAAGGATACGCAGTATTTT.